Listed below are T cell receptor beta chains from one sample, sequenced in a study of patients and donors after allogeneic stem cell transplantation. TCRdb passed the RT-PCR reads through MiXCR, listing each CDR3 protein once. The sample lists hundreds of thousands of distinct CDR3 sequences; roughly 17% were seen once. Source material: blood, either unsorted or a sorted T cell fraction (not recorded which). These receptors all come from a human donor who was either an allogeneic HSCT recipient or a stem cell or donor lymphocyte infusion donor (not recorded which). It is not recorded whose cells these are; they may come from a transplant donor. Each CDR3 is given without its conserved first and last residue.

cdr3_aa v_call cdr3_length j_call
ASLKGMNTEAF TRBV6-1 11 TRBJ1-1
ASSQEGQAYGYT TRBV4-1 12 TRBJ1-2
SVTGGARTGELF TRBV29-1 12 TRBJ2-2
SARDSAAYEQF TRBV20-1 11 TRBJ2-1
ATSSPLDGAF TRBV15 10 TRBJ1-1
ASSPQGTEVYEQY TRBV4-3 13 TRBJ2-7
ASSYPGLAGEQY TRBV6-2/TRBV6-3 12 TRBJ2-7
ASRLREAYTGELF TRBV6-1 13 TRBJ2-2
ASSLIAGAPGEQF TRBV4-2 13 TRBJ2-1
ASSPVGLSYEQY TRBV18 12 TRBJ2-7
ASSQDLTGTYEQY TRBV4-2 13 TRBJ2-7
ATSDPGLAGGATQY TRBV24-1 14 TRBJ2-5
ASSQTPGQLNTEAF TRBV4-2 14 TRBJ1-1
SVGRETQY TRBV29-1 8 TRBJ2-5
SAITAGGPRNEQF TRBV20-1 13 TRBJ2-1
ASSLVPSGWFDEQF TRBV11-2 14 TRBJ2-1
ASRKGIGELF TRBV28 10 TRBJ2-2
ASSLDPLAGQYNEQF TRBV11-3 15 TRBJ2-1
ASSPRAPSYEQY TRBV3-1 12 TRBJ2-7
ASTQTSGGSPYEQY TRBV7-9 14 TRBJ2-7
ASSKGYRGPDTQY TRBV9 13 TRBJ2-3
ASTWSPIYGYT TRBV6-1 11 TRBJ1-2
ASSPDGLYGYT TRBV7-9 11 TRBJ1-2
ASRRLAGFSEQY TRBV4-1 12 TRBJ2-7
ASSEGAAGANVLT TRBV6-1 13 TRBJ2-6
ASSSTGMVGYT TRBV12-3/TRBV12-4 11 TRBJ1-2
ASSTGTGAYNEQF TRBV7-7 13 TRBJ2-1
ATSDPYGNQPQH TRBV24-1 12 TRBJ1-5
ASSYAPDTQY TRBV6-2/TRBV6-3 10 TRBJ2-3